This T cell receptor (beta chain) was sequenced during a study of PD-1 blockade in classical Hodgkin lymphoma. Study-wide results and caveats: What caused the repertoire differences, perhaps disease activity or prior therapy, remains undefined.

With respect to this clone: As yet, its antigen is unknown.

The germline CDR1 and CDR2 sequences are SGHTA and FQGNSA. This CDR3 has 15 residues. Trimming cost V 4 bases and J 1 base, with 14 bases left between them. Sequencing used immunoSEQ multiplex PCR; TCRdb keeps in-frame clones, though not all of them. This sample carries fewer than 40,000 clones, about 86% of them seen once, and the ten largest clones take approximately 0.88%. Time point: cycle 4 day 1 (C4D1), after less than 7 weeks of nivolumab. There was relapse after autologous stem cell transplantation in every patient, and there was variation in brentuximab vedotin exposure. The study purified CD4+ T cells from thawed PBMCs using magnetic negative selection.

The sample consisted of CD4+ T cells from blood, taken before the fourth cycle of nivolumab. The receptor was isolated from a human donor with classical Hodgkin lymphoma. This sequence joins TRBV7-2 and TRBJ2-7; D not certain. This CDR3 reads CASSSRMTNSYEQYF. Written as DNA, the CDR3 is TGTGCCAGCAGCTCCCGAATGACAAATTCCTACGAGCAGTACTTC. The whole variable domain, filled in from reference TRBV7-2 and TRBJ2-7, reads GAGVSQSPSNKVTEKGKDVELRCDPISGHTALYWYRQSLGQGLEFLIYFQGNSAPDKSGLPSDRFSAERTGGSVSTLTIQRTQQEDSAVYLCASSSRMTNSYEQYFGPGTRLTVT.